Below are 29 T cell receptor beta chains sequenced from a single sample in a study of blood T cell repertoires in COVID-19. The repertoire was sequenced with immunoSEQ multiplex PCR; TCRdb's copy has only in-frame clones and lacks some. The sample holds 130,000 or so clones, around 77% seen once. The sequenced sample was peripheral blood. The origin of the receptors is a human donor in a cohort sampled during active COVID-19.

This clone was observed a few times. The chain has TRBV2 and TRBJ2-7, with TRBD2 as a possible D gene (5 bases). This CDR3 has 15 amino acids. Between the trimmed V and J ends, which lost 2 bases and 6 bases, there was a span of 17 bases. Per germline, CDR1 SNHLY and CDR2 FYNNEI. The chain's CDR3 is CASSEFRPSSLEQYF. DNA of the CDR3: TGTGCCAGCAGTGAATTTCGGCCTAGCTCTCTCGAGCAGTACTTC.

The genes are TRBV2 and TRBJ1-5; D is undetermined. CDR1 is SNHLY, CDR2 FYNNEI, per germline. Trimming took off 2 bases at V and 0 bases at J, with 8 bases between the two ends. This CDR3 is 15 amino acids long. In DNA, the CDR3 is TGTGCCAGCAGTGAATGGCAGAATAGCAATCAGCCCCAGCATTTT. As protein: CASSEWQNSNQPQHF.

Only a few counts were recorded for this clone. The CDR3 nucleotides are TGTGCCAGCAGTCGACCACCGATGGGGCAGAACTATGGCTACACCTTC. Its protein product is CASSRPPMGQNYGYTF. The V call is TRBV6-6, the J call TRBJ1-2; maybe TRBD1 (5 bases). CDR1 is MNHNY, CDR2 SVGAGI, per germline (reference sequence). The CDR3 has 16 residues. Trimming removed 5 bases from V and 2 bases from J, with 18 bases in between.

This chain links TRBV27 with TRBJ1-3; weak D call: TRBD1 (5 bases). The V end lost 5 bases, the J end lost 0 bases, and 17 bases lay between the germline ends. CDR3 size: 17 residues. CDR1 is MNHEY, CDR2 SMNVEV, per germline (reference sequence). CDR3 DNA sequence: TGTGCCAGCAGTCCCCGACAGCTACCCTACTCTGGAAACACCATATATTTT. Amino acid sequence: CASSPRQLPYSGNTIYF.

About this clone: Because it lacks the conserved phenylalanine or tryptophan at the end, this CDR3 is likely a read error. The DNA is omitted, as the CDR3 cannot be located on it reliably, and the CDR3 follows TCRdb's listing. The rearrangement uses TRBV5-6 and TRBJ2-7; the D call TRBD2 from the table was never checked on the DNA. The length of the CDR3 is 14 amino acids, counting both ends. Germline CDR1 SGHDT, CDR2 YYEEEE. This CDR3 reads CASSPSGRLAGGPL.

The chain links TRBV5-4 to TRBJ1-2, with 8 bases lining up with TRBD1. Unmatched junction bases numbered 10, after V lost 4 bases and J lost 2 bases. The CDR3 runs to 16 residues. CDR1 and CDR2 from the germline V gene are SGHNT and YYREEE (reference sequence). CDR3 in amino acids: CASSPGIGQGNYGYTF. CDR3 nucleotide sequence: TGTGCCAGCAGCCCCGGAATAGGACAGGGAAACTATGGCTACACCTTC.

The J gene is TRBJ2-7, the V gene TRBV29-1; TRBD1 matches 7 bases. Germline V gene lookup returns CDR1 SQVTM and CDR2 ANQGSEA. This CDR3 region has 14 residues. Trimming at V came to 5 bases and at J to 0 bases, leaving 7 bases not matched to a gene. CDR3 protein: CSVTGVPSSYEQYF. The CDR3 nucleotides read TGCAGCGTTACAGGGGTGCCCAGCTCCTACGAGCAGTACTTC.

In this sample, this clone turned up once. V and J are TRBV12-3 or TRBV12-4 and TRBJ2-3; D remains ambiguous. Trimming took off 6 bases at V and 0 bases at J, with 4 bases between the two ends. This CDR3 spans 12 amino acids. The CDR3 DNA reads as TGTGCCAGCAGCCTGAGCACAGATACGCAGTATTTT. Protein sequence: CASSLSTDTQYF.

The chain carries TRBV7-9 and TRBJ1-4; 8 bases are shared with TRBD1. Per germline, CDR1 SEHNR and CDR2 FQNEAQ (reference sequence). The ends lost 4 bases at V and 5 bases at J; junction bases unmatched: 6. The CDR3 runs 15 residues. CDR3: CASSSGQGQNEKLFF. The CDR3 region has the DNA TGTGCCAGCAGCTCAGGACAGGGTCAAAATGAAAAACTGTTTTTT.

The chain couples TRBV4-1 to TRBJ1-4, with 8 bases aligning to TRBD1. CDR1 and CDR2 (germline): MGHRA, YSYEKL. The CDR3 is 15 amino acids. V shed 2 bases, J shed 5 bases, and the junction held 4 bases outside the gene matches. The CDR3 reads CASSQPGQENEKLFF. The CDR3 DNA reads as TGCGCCAGCAGCCAACCGGGACAGGAAAATGAAAAACTGTTTTTT.

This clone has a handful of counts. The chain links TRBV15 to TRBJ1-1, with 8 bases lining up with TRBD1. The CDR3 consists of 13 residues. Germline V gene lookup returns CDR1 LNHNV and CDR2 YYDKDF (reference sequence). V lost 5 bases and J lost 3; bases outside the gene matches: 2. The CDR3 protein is CATSGQGDTEAFF. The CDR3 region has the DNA TGTGCCACCAGCGGACAGGGAGACACTGAAGCTTTCTTT.

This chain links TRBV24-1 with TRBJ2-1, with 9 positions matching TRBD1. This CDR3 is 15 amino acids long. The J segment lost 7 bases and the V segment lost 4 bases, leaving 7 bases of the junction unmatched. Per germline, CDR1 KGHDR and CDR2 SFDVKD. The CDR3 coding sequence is TGTGCCACCAGTGACTCCGGGACAGGGCGGAATGAGCAGTTCTTC. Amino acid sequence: CATSDSGTGRNEQFF.

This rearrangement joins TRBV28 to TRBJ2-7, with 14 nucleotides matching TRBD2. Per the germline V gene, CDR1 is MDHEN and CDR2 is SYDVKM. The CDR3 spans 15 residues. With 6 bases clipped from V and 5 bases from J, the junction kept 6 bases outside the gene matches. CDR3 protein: CASSLGTSGSHEQYF. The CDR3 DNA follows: TGTGCCAGCAGCCTCGGGACTAGCGGGAGTCACGAGCAGTACTTC.

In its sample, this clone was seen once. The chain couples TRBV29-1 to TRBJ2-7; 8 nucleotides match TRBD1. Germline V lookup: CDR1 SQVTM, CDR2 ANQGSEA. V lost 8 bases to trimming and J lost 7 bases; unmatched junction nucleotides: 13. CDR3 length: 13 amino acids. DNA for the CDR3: TGCAGCACTAGGACAGGGTCCGTGAGGGAGCAGTACTTC. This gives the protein CSTRTGSVREQYF.

CDR3 in amino acids: CSVAQGNYEQYF. CDR3 in DNA: TGCAGCGTAGCTCAGGGCAACTACGAGCAGTACTTC. The chain carries TRBV29-1 and TRBJ2-7, with D tentatively TRBD1 (5 bases). Germline V gene data show CDR1 as SQVTM and CDR2 as ANQGSEA. The CDR3 length is 12 residues. Trimming took off 6 bases at V and 3 bases at J, with 12 bases between the two ends.

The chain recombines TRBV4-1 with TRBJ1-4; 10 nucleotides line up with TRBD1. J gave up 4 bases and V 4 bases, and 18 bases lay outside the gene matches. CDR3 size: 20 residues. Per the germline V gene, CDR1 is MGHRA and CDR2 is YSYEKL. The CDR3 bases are TGCGCCAGCAGCCTCATATACCGGGACAGGGGATTTGTGGATAATGAAAAACTGTTTTTT. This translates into CASSLIYRDRGFVDNEKLFF.

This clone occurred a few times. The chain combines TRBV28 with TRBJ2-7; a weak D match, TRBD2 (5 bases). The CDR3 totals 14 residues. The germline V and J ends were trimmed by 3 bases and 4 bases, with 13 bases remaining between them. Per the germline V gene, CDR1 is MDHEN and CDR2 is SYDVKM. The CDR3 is CASSFYGNGYEQYF. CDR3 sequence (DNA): TGTGCCAGCAGTTTCTACGGGAACGGTTACGAGCAGTACTTC. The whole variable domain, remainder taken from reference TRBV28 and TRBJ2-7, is DVKVTQSSRYLVKRTGEKVFLECVQDMDHENMFWYRQDPGLGLRLIYFSYDVKMKEKGDIPEGYSVSREKKERFSLILESASTNQTSMYLCASSFYGNGYEQYFGPGTRLTVT.

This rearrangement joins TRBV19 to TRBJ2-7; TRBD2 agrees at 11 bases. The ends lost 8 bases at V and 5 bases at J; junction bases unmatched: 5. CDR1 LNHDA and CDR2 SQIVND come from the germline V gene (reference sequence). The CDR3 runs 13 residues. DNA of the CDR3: TGTGCCAGTTCCGGGACTAGCGGAAACGAGCAGTACTTC. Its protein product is CASSGTSGNEQYF. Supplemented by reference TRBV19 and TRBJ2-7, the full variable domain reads DGGITQSPKYLFRKEGQNVTLSCEQNLNHDAMYWYRQDPGQGLRLIYYSQIVNDFQKGDIAEGYSVSREKKESFPLTVTSAQKNPTAFYLCASSGTSGNEQYFGPGTRLTVT.

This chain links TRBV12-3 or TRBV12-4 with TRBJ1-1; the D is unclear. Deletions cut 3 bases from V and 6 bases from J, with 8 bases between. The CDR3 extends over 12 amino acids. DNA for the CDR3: TGTGCCAGCAGTTTGGGCAGCCCTGAAGCTTTCTTT. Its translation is CASSLGSPEAFF.

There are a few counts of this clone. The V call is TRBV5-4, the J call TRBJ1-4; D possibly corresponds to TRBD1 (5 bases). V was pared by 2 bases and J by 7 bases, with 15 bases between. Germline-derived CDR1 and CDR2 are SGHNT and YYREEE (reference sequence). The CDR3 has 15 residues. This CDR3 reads CASSFSGDGSEKLFF. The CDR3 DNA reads TGTGCCAGCAGCTTTAGCGGGGACGGGAGTGAAAAACTGTTTTTT.

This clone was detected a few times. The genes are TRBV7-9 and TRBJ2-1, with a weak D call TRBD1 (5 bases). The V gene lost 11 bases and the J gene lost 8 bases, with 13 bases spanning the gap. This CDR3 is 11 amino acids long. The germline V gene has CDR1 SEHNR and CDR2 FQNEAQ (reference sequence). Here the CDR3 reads CAGSRVDEQFF. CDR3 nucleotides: TGTGCCGGGTCCAGGGTCGATGAGCAGTTCTTC.

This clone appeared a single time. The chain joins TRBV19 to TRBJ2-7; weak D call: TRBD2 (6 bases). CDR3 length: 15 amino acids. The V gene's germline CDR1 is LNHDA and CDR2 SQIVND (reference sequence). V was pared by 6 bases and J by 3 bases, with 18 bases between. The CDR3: CASSTVRRAVYEQYF. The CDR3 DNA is TGTGCCAGTAGCACCGTAAGGAGGGCAGTCTACGAGCAGTACTTC.

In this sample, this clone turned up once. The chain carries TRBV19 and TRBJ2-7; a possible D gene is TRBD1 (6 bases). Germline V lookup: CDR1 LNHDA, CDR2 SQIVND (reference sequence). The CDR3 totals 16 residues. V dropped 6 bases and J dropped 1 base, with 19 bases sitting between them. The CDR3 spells CASSGTLSSGSYEQYF. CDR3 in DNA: TGTGCCAGTAGCGGGACATTATCCTCCGGGTCCTACGAGCAGTACTTC.

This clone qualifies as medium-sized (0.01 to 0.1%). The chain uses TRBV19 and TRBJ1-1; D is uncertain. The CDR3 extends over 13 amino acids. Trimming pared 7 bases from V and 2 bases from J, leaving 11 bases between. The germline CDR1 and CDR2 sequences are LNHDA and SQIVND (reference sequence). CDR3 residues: CASNFRGNTEAFF. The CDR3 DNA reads TGTGCCAGTAACTTCCGAGGAAACACTGAAGCTTTCTTT.

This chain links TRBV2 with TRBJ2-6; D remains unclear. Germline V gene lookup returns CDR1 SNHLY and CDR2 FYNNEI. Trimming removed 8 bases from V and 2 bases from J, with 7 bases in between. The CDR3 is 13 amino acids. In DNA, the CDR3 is TGTGCCAGCGCACTACCTGGGGCCAACGTCCTGACTTTC. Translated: CASALPGANVLTF.

CDR3 nucleotide sequence: TGTGCCAGCAGCGTAAATCAGCTGGGATTTGGGGACAGGGGGAATGGCTACACCTTC. It yields the protein CASSVNQLGFGDRGNGYTF. The V call is TRBV9, the J call TRBJ1-2; 11 nucleotides agree with TRBD1. Germline loops: CDR1 SGDLS, CDR2 YYNGEE. V shed 1 base and J 6 bases; nucleotides not matched to a gene: 17. The CDR3 consists of 19 residues.

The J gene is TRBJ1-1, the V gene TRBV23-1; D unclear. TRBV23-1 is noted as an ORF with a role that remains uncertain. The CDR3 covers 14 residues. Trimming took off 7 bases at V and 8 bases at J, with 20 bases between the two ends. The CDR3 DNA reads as TGCGCCAGCAAAAAGAGGAGCGGACTTCGGGAAGCTTTCTTT. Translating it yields CASKKRSGLREAFF.

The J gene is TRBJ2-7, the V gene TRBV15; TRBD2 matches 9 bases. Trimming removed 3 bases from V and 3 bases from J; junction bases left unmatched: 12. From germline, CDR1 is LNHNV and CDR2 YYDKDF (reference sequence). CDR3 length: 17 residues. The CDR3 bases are TGTGCCACCAGCAGTATCGTAAGCGGGGGGCCCCTCTACGAGCAGTACTTC. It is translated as CATSSIVSGGPLYEQYF.

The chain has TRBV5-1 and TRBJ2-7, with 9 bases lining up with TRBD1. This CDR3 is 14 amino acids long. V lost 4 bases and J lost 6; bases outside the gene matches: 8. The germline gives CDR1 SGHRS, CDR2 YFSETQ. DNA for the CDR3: TGCGCCAGCAGCACCCGGGACAGGGTAACCGAGCAGTACTTC. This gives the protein CASSTRDRVTEQYF.